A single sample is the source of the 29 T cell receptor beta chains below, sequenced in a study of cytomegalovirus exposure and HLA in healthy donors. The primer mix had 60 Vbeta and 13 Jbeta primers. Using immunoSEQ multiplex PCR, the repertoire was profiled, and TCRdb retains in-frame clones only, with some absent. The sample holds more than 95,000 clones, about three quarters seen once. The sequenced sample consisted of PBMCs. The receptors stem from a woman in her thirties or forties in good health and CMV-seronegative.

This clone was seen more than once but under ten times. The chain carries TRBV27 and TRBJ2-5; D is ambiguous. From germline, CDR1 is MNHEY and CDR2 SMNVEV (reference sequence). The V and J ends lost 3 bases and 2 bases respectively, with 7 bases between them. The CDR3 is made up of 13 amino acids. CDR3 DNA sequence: TGTGCCAGCAGTTTCCCCCCGCAAGAGACCCAGTACTTC. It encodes CASSFPPQETQYF.

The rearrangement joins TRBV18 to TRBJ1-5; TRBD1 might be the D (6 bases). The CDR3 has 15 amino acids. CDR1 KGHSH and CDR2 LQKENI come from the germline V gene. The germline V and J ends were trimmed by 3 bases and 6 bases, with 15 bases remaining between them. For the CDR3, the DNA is TGTGCCAGCTCACCCTTCTCGGACAGATCTCAGCCCCAGCATTTT. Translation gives CASSPFSDRSQPQHF.

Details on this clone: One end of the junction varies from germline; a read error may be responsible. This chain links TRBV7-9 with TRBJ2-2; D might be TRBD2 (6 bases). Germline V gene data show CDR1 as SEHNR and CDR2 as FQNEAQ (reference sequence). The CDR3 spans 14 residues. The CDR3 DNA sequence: TGTGCCAGCAGCTCGGAATTAAGTGGCGGGGAGCTATTTTTT. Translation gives CASSSELSGGELFF.

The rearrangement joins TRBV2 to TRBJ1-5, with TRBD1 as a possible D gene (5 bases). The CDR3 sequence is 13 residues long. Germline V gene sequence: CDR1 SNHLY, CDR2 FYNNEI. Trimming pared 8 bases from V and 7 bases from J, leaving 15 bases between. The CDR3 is CASGGEGLQPQHF. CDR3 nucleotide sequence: TGTGCCAGCGGAGGGGAGGGGCTGCAGCCCCAGCATTTT.

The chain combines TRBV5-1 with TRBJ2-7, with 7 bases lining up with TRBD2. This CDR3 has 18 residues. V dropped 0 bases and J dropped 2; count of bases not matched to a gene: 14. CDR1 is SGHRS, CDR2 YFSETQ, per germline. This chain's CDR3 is CASSLALPLGTITYEQYF. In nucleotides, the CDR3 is TGCGCCAGCAGCTTGGCTTTGCCATTGGGGACTATAACCTACGAGCAGTACTTC.

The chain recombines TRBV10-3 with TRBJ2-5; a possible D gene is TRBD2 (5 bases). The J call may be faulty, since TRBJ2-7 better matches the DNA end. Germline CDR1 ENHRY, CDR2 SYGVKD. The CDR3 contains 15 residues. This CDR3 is CAISELAGSSYEQYF. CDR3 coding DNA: TGTGCCATCAGTGAGTTGGCGGGCAGCTCCTACGAGCAGTACTTC.

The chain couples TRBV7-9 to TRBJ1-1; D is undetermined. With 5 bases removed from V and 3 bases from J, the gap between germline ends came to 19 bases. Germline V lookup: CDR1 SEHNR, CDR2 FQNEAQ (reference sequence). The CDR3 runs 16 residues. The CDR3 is CASSRDGEVFYTEAFF. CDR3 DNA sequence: TGTGCCAGCAGCCGAGACGGGGAGGTTTTCTACACTGAAGCTTTCTTT.

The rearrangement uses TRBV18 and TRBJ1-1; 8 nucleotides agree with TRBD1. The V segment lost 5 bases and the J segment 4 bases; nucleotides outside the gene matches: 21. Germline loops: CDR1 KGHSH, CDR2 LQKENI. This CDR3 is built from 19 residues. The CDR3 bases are TGTGCCAGCTCATCCCGGGCAGGGGGCATCGGAGGGATGAGCACTGAAGCTTTCTTT. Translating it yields CASSSRAGGIGGMSTEAFF.

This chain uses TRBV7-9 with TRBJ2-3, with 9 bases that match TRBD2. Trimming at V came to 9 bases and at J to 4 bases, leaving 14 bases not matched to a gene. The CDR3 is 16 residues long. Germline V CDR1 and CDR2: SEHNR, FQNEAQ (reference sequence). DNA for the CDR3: TGTGCCAGACTAGCCCCTCAGCGGGAGGTATCAGATACGCAGTATTTT. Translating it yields CARLAPQREVSDTQYF.

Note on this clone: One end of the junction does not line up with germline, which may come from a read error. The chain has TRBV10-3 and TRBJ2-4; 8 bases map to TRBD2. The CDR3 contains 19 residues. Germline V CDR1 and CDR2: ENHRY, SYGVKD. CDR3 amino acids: CAISESGGDPDRTKNSQYF. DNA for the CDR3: TGTGCCATCAGTGAGTCCGGGGGGGATCCCGACAGGACGAAAAACAGTCAGTACTTC.

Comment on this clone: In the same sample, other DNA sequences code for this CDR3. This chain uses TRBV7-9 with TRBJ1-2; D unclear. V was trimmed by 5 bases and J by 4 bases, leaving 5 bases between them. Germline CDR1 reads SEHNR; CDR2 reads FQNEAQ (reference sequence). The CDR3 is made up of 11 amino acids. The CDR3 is CASSLSYGYTF. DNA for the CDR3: TGTGCCAGCAGCCTTAGCTATGGCTACACCTTC.

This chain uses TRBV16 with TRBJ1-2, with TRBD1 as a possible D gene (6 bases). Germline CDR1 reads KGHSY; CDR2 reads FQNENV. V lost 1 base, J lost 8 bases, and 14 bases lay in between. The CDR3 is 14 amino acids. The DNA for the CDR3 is TGTGCCAGCAGCCAATATCAGGGGCGCGGCGGCTACACCTTC. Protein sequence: CASSQYQGRGGYTF.

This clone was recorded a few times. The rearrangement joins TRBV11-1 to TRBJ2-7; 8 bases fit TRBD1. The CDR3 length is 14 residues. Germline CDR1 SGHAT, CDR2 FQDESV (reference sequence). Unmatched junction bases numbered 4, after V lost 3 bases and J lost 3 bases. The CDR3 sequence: CASSFLGTGYEQYF. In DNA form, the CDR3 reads TGTGCCAGCAGCTTTCTTGGGACAGGCTACGAGCAGTACTTC.

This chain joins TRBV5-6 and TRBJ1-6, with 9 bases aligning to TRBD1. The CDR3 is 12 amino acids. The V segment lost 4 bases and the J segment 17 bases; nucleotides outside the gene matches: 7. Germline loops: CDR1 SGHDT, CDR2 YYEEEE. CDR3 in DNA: TGTGCCAGCAGCCACCCACAGGGGGCGTTCCACTTT. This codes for CASSHPQGAFHF. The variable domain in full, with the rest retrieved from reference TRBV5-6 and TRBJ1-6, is DAGVTQSPTHLIKTRGQQVTLRCSPKSGHDTVSWYQQALGQGPQFIFQYYEEEERQRGNFPDRFSGHQFPNYSSELNVNALLLGDSALYLCASSHPQGAFHFGNGTRLTVT.

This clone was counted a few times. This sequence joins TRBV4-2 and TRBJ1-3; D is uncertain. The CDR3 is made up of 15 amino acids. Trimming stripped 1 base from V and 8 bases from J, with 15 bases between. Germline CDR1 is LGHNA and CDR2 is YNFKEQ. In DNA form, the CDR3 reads TGTGCCAGCAGCCAAGCTACCCCCTCGCGGGACACCATATATTTT. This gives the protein CASSQATPSRDTIYF.

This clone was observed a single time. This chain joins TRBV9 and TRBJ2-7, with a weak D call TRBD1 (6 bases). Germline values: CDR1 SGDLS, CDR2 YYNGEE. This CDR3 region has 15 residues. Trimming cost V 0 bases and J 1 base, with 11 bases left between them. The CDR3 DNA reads TGTGCCAGCAGCGTAGGACAGGATGCTTCCTACGAGCAGTACTTC. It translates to CASSVGQDASYEQYF.

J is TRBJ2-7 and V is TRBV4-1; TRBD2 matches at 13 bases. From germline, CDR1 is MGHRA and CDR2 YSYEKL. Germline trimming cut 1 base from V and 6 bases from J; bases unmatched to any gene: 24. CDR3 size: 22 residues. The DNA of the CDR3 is TGCGCCAGCAGCCAAGGCCTATTTGGTCGTTTACTAGCGGGAGGGCAAAGGGGCGAGCAGTACTTC. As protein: CASSQGLFGRLLAGGQRGEQYF.

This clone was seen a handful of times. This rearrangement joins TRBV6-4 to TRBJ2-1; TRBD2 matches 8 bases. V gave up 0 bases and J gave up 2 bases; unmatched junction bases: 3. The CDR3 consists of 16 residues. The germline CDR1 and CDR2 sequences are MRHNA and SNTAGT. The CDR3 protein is CASSDSSGSPYNEQFF. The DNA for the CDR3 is TGTGCCAGCAGTGACTCGAGCGGGAGCCCCTACAATGAGCAGTTCTTC.

The CDR3 DNA follows: TGTGCCAGCAGCTTTAGAGGGACAGGGGTGTCCTACGAGCAGTACTTC. Translation: CASSFRGTGVSYEQYF. The rearrangement uses TRBV11-2 and TRBJ2-5; TRBD1 matches 10 bases. The end of the DNA fits TRBJ2-7 better, so the J call may be wrong. This CDR3 has 16 residues. Germline V gene sequence: CDR1 SGHAT, CDR2 FQNNGV.

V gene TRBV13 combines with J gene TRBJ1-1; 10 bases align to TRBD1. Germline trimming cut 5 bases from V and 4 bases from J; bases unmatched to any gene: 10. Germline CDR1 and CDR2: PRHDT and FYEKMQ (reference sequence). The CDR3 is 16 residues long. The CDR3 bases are TGTGCCAGCAGCCTTAGACAGGGGGCGCTTCCCACTGAAGCTTTCTTT. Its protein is CASSLRQGALPTEAFF.

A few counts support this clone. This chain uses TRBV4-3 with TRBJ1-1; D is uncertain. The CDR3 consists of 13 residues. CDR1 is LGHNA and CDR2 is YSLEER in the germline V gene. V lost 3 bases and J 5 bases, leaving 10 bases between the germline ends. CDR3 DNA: TGCGCCAGCAGCCAGCAGGATGGGACTGAAGCTTTCTTT. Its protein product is CASSQQDGTEAFF.

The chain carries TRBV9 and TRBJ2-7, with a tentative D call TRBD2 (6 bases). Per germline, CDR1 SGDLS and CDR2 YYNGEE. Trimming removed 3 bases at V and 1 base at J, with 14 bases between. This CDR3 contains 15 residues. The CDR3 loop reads CASSGPAEGSYEQYF. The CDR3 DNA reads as TGTGCCAGCAGCGGCCCTGCGGAGGGATCCTACGAGCAGTACTTC.

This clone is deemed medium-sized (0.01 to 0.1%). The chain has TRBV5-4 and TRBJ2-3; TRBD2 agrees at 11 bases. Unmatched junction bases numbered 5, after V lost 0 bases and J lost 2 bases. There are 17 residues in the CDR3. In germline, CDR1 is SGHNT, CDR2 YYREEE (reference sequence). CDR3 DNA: TGTGCCAGCAGCTTGGCGGGACTAGCGGATCCCACAGATACGCAGTATTTT. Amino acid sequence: CASSLAGLADPTDTQYF.

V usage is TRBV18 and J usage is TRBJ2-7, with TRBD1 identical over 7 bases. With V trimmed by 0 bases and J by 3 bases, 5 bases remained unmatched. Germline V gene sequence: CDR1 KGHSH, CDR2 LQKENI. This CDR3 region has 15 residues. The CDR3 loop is CASSPPTGTLYEQYF. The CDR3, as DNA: TGTGCCAGCTCACCACCGACAGGGACCCTCTACGAGCAGTACTTC.

In DNA form, the CDR3 reads TGTGCCAGCAGTGGGGGGCTATCTACAACTGAAGCTTTCTTT. Encoded protein: CASSGGLSTTEAFF. The chain is built from TRBV25-1 and TRBJ1-1; D possibly corresponds to TRBD1 (6 bases). Germline values: CDR1 MGHDK, CDR2 SYGVNS. The CDR3 is 14 residues long. V lost 4 bases to trimming and J lost 5 bases, with 14 bases between them.

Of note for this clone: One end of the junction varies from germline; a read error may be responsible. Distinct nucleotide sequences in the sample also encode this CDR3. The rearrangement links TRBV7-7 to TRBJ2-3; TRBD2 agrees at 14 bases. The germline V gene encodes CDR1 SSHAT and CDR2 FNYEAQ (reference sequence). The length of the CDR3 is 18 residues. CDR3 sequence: CASSFGTSGRGSTDTQYF. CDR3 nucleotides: TGTGCTAGCAGCTTCGGGACTAGCGGGAGAGGAAGCACAGATACGCAGTATTTT.

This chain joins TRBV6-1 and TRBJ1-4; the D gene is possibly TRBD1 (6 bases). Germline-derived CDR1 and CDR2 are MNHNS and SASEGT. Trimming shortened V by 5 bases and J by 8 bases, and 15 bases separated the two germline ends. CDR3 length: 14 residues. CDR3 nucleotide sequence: TGTGCCAGCAGTTATAAACCTACAGGGGAAAAACTGTTTTTT. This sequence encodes CASSYKPTGEKLFF.

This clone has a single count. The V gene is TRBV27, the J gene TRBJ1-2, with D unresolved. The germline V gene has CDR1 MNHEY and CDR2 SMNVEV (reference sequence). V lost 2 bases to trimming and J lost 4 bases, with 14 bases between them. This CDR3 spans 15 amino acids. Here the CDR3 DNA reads TGTGCCAGCAGTTTAACGGGGAGTACGAGCTATGGCTACACCTTC. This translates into CASSLTGSTSYGYTF.

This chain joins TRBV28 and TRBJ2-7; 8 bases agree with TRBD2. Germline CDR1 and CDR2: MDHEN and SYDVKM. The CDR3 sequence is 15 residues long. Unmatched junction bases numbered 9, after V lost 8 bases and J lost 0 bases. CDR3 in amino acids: CASLQGSGSSYEQYF. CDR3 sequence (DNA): TGTGCCAGCCTTCAGGGGAGCGGGAGCTCCTACGAGCAGTACTTC.